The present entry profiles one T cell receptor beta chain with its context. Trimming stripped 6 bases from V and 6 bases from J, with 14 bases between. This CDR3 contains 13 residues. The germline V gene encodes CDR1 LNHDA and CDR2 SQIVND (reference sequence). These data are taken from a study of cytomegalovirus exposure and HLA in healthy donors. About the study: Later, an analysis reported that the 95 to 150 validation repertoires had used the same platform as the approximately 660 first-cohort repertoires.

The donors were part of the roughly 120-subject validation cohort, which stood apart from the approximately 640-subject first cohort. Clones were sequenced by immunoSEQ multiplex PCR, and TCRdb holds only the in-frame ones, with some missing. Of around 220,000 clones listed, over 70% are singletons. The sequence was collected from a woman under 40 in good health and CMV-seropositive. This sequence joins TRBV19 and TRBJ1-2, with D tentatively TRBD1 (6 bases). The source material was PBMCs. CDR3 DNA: TGTGCCAGTAGACCCAACAACAGGGATGGCTACACCTTC. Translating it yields CASRPNNRDGYTF. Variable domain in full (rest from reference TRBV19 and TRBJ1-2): DGGITQSPKYLFRKEGQNVTLSCEQNLNHDAMYWYRQDPGQGLRLIYYSQIVNDFQKGDIAEGYSVSREKKESFPLTVTSAQKNPTAFYLCASRPNNRDGYTFGSGTRLTVV.